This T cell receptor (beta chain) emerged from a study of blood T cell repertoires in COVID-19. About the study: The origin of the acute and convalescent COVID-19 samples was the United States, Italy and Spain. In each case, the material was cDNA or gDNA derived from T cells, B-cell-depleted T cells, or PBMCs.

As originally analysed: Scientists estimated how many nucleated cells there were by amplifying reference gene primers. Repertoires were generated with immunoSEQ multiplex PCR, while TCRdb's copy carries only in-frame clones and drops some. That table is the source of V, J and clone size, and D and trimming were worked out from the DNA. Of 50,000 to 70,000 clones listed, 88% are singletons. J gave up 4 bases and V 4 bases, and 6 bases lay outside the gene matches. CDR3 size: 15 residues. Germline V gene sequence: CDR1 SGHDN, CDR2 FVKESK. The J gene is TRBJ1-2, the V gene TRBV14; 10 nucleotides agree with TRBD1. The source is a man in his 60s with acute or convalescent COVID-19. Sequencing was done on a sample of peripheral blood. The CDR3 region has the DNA TGTGCCAGCAGCCTCAGACAGGGGGCTATCTATGGCTACACCTTC. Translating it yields CASSLRQGAIYGYTF.